The clone carrying this TCR beta chain showed up many times. This entry belongs to a study of CD8 T cells in ankylosing spondylitis. From the 5' RACE reads, TCRdb called clonotypes with MiXCR, one entry per CDR3 protein. Among under 200,000 distinct CDR3 sequences listed, 11% were seen once. The CDR3 has 16 amino acids. Trimming took 3 bases from V and 7 from J; bases not matched to a gene: 5. In germline, CDR1 is SNHLY, CDR2 FYNNEI. The specimen was blood, either unsorted or a sorted T cell fraction (not recorded which). This sequence joins TRBV2 and TRBJ2-1; TRBD2 matches 14 bases. This receptor was obtained from a male donor with ankylosing spondylitis or in good health (not recorded which). CDR3 bases: TGTGCCAGCAGTGATAAGGGACTAGCGGGAGCGAATGAGCAGTTCTTC. Translation gives CASSDKGLAGANEQFF.